The entry below describes one T cell receptor (beta chain). No cognate antigen has been identified for it. No base quality values were provided; no much bigger clone lies one nucleotide off. TCRbeta CDR3 regions were profiled by bias-controlled multiplex PCR amplification of genomic DNA with the immunoSEQ Assay. The study's processing was this. To quantify the absolute abundance of each unique TCRbeta CDR3 region, the sequences were collapsed and filtered. Differential abundance was tested with two models: a binomial (Fisher-equivalent) model and a beta-binomial model that adds time-dependent variance fitted from healthy donors. Clones with fewer than 5 combined templates were removed, and a clone was called differentially abundant if the clone's Benjamini-Hochberg FDR was below 0.01. In the beta-binomial model, variance was expressed as a function of the total template count across the two samples, in the form v = (b*log(k)+a)^2. TCRdb's version of the immuneACCESS table is confined to in-frame rearrangements and falls short of the full clone set. An unresolved V gene accounts for under half of the shortfall where checked; the remainder is of unknown origin. The DNA gave D and trimming, while V, J and clone size come from that table. The sample data list about 130,000 clones, and 80% to 90% of these were observed just once. Around 8.4% of the sample rests with the top ten.

The CDR3 runs 17 amino acids, cysteine and phenylalanine included. The entry retains the CDR3 DNA only, 51 bases that are in frame from base 1. CDR1 is given as SGHTA and CDR2 as FQGNSA, both from the germline V gene. Clipping removes 8 bases from V and 4 bases from J, with 13 as the unmatched junction base count. No immune events such as infections were documented for the healthy donors during the collection period. Time-dependent variance in a beta-binomial model of T-cell clone differential abundance was calibrated using healthy-donor blood repertoires as a training cohort. The training cohort comprised about ten healthy donors, 3 female and 7 male. An age range of roughly 25 to 65 years, with an average of around 42 years, was recorded for the donors. Whole blood was collected from each healthy donor at three time points spaced around 2 weeks apart and obtained from a commercial supplier. For immunosequencing, genomic DNA was extracted from unsorted whole blood.

This sample is part of a study of identifying expanded T cells in peripheral blood (dated by TCRdb to between 2018 and 2020). General notes on the study: Separate aliquots of the same genomic DNA pool were sequenced to produce technical replicates, and four replicates were compared in pairs.

The paper as a whole reports these results and caveats: Between technical replicates the binomial model flagged around 1.3 differentially abundant clones, whereas over roughly 2 weeks the binomial model flagged about 15 and over about four weeks about 19. In all healthy donors, the variance in clone template counts between samples taken about 14 days apart rose significantly as total template count increased. Across all healthy-donor time intervals, the beta-binomial model significantly lowered both the number of clones called differentially abundant and the false-positive rate. The authors expected that over much longer intervals, such as months to years, biological variance in healthy repertoires might increase even further.

The specimen was blood. The receptor's source is a person aged 18 to 70 in good health. The chain is assembled from TRBV7-2 and TRBJ2-6; 8 middle bases align to TRBD1. The DNA sequence follows: TGTGCCAGCTTTTCCGGGACAGGTTATTCCGGGGCCAACGTCCTGACTTTC. It specifies CASFSGTGYSGANVLTF. Where the CDR3 stops, the reference TRBV7-2 and TRBJ2-6 genes take over; the full variable domain is GAGVSQSPSNKVTEKGKDVELRCDPISGHTALYWYRQSLGQGLEFLIYFQGNSAPDKSGLPSDRFSAERTGGSVSTLTIQRTQQEDSAVYLCASFSGTGYSGANVLTFGAGSRLTVL.